A selection of T cell receptor beta chains follows, all from one sample in a study of beta chain features in type 1 diabetes. The table came from immunoSEQ multiplex PCR; TCRdb's copy has only in-frame clones and leaves some out. The repertoire has more than 250,000 clones, roughly 21% of them found once; the top ten carry around 0.03%. The sequenced sample consisted of naive CD4+ T cells from blood. All receptors derive from a woman aged 40-49 years with type 1 diabetes. CDR3s include the opening cysteine and the closing phenylalanine or tryptophan. D genes are given only for firm matches. The listing skips clone size in some rows; elsewhere it reads once, few, many or a size class.

J gene: TRBJ2-1
CDR3 length: 16
clone size: few
V gene: TRBV4-2
D gene: NA
CDR3 protein: CASSQVGTVSYNEQFF
CDR3 DNA: TGTGCCAGCAGCCAAGTTGGAACAGTCTCCTACAATGAGCAGTTCTTC

J gene: TRBJ2-5
CDR3 length: 11
clone size: NA
V gene: TRBV7-9
D gene: TRBD2
CDR3 protein: CAWEGEETQYF
CDR3 DNA: TGTGCTTGGGAGGGAGAGGAGACCCAGTACTTC

J gene: TRBJ2-1
CDR3 length: 13
clone size: few
V gene: TRBV2
D gene: TRBD2
CDR3 protein: CASSGTSGGEQFF
CDR3 DNA: TGTGCCAGCAGCGGGACTAGTGGCGGTGAGCAGTTCTTC

J gene: TRBJ1-4
CDR3 length: 15
clone size: few
V gene: TRBV4-3
D gene: NA
CDR3 protein: CASSQPGGSNEKLFF
CDR3 DNA: TGCGCCAGCAGCCAACCCGGGGGGTCCAATGAAAAACTGTTTTTT

J gene: TRBJ1-2
CDR3 length: 14
clone size: NA
V gene: TRBV4-3
D gene: NA
CDR3 protein: CASSRINRLDGYTF
CDR3 DNA: TGCGCCAGCAGCCGCATCAACAGATTGGATGGCTACACCTTC

J gene: TRBJ1-5
CDR3 length: 16
clone size: NA
V gene: TRBV4-1
D gene: TRBD1
CDR3 protein: CASSQYWTGQNQPQHF
CDR3 DNA: TGCGCCAGCAGCCAATATTGGACAGGCCAAAATCAGCCCCAGCATTTT

J gene: TRBJ1-6
CDR3 length: 16
clone size: few
V gene: TRBV9
D gene: NA
CDR3 protein: CASSPSGPRNNSPLHF
CDR3 DNA: TGTGCCAGCAGCCCCAGCGGTCCTCGAAATAATTCACCCCTCCACTTT

J gene: TRBJ1-1
CDR3 length: 13
clone size: few
V gene: TRBV10-3
D gene: NA
CDR3 protein: CAISEYRATEAFF
CDR3 DNA: TGTGCCATCAGTGAGTACAGGGCGACTGAAGCTTTCTTT

J gene: TRBJ1-2
CDR3 length: 13
clone size: few
V gene: TRBV29-1
D gene: TRBD1
CDR3 protein: CSVGDSSNYGYTF
CDR3 DNA: TGCAGCGTCGGGGACAGCTCTAACTATGGCTACACCTTC

J gene: TRBJ2-3
CDR3 length: 12
clone size: NA
V gene: TRBV29-1
D gene: NA
CDR3 protein: CSVEPETDTQYF
CDR3 DNA: TGCAGCGTTGAGCCGGAGACAGATACGCAGTATTTT

J gene: TRBJ2-1
CDR3 length: 12
clone size: NA
V gene: TRBV29-1
D gene: TRBD2
CDR3 protein: CSGDGLGNEQFF
CDR3 DNA: TGCAGCGGCGACGGACTAGGCAATGAGCAGTTCTTC

J gene: TRBJ2-1
CDR3 length: 20
clone size: few
V gene: TRBV30
D gene: TRBD2
CDR3 protein: CAWSDPSRTSGVRGWDEQFF
CDR3 DNA: TGTGCCTGGAGTGATCCTAGCCGGACTAGCGGGGTTAGAGGCTGGGATGAGCAGTTCTTC

J gene: TRBJ1-1
CDR3 length: 17
clone size: NA
V gene: TRBV5-1
D gene: TRBD1
CDR3 protein: CASSFTGGAGGYTEAFF
CDR3 DNA: TGCGCCAGCAGCTTCACAGGGGGCGCGGGTGGATATACTGAAGCTTTCTTT

J gene: TRBJ2-6
CDR3 length: 15
clone size: NA
V gene: TRBV6-6
D gene: NA
CDR3 protein: CASSPDISGANVLTF
CDR3 DNA: TGTGCCAGCAGTCCGGACATCTCTGGGGCCAACGTCCTGACTTTC

J gene: TRBJ1-1
CDR3 length: 14
clone size: NA
V gene: TRBV18
D gene: NA
CDR3 protein: CASSPATTETEAFF
CDR3 DNA: TGTGCCAGCTCACCGGCGACCACGGAGACTGAAGCTTTCTTT

J gene: TRBJ2-3
CDR3 length: 13
clone size: few
V gene: TRBV10-3
D gene: TRBD2
CDR3 protein: CAAGTSDTDTQYF
CDR3 DNA: TGTGCCGCGGGGACTAGCGACACAGATACGCAGTATTTT

J gene: TRBJ2-5
CDR3 length: 12
clone size: NA
V gene: TRBV11-1
D gene: TRBD2
CDR3 protein: CATSGGGETQYF
CDR3 DNA: TGTGCCACCTCGGGGGGAGGAGAGACCCAGTACTTC

J gene: TRBJ2-1
CDR3 length: 13
clone size: few
V gene: TRBV29-1
D gene: NA
CDR3 protein: CSVAAAGRNEQFF
CDR3 DNA: TGCAGCGTTGCTGCGGCAGGGCGCAATGAGCAGTTCTTC

J gene: TRBJ1-1
CDR3 length: 15
clone size: NA
V gene: TRBV15
D gene: TRBD1
CDR3 protein: CATSEGQGAKAEAFF
CDR3 DNA: TGTGCCACCAGCGAGGGGCAGGGGGCGAAAGCTGAAGCTTTCTTT

J gene: TRBJ1-1
CDR3 length: 16
clone size: once
V gene: TRBV4-1
D gene: TRBD1
CDR3 protein: CASSPRTGIMNTEAFF
CDR3 DNA: TGCGCCAGCAGCCCTCGGACAGGTATCATGAACACTGAAGCTTTCTTT

J gene: TRBJ2-1
CDR3 length: 14
clone size: NA
V gene: TRBV7-3
D gene: NA
CDR3 protein: CASSKETVSNEQFF
CDR3 DNA: TGTGCCAGCAGTAAGGAGACAGTCTCCAATGAGCAGTTCTTC

J gene: TRBJ1-2
CDR3 length: 12
clone size: NA
V gene: TRBV29-1
D gene: NA
CDR3 protein: CSATGGSYGYTF
CDR3 DNA: TGCAGCGCGACGGGGGGTAGCTATGGCTACACCTTC

J gene: TRBJ1-2
CDR3 length: 13
clone size: NA
V gene: TRBV10-2
D gene: NA
CDR3 protein: CASSETANYGYTF
CDR3 DNA: TGCGCCAGCAGTGAGACGGCTAACTATGGCTACACCTTC

J gene: TRBJ2-1
CDR3 length: 13
clone size: once
V gene: TRBV7-2
D gene: NA
CDR3 protein: CASSTGHRGEQFF
CDR3 DNA: TGTGCCAGCAGCACGGGACATCGAGGTGAGCAGTTCTTC

J gene: TRBJ1-1
CDR3 length: 16
clone size: NA
V gene: TRBV29-1
D gene: NA
CDR3 protein: CSAGSVEGFMNTEAFF
CDR3 DNA: TGCAGCGCCGGGTCGGTAGAGGGCTTCATGAACACTGAAGCTTTCTTT

J gene: TRBJ2-1
CDR3 length: 15
clone size: NA
V gene: TRBV28
D gene: TRBD2
CDR3 protein: CASSSTSGGRNEQFF
CDR3 DNA: TGTGCCAGCAGCTCAACTAGCGGGGGTAGGAATGAGCAGTTCTTC